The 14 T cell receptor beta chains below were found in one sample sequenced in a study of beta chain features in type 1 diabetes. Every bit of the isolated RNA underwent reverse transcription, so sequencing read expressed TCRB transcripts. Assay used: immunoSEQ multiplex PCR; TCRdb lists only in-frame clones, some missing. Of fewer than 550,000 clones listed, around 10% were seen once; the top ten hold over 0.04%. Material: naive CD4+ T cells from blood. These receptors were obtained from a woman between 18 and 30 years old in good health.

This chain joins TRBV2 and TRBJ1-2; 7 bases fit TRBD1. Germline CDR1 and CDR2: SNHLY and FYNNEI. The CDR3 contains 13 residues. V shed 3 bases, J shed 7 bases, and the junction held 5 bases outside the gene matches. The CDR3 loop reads CASSDATGTGYTF. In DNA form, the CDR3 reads TGTGCCAGCAGTGATGCGACAGGGACTGGCTACACCTTC.

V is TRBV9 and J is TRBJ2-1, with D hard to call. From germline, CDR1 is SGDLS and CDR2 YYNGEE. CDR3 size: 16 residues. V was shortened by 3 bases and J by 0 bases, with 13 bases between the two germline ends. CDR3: CASSADTFSSYNEQFF. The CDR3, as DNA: TGTGCCAGCAGCGCAGACACCTTCAGCTCCTACAATGAGCAGTTCTTC. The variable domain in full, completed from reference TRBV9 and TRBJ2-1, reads DSGVTQTPKHLITATGQRVTLRCSPRSGDLSVYWYQQSLDQGLQFLIQYYNGEERAKGNILERFSAQQFPDLHSELNLSSLELGDSALYFCASSADTFSSYNEQFFGPGTRLTVL.

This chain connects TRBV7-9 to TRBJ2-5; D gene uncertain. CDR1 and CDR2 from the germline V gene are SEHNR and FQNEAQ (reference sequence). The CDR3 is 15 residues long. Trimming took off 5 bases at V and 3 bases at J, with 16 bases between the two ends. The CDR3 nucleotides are TGTGCCAGCAGCCTCGGACGCCGAACCGAAGAGACCCAGTACTTC. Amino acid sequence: CASSLGRRTEETQYF.

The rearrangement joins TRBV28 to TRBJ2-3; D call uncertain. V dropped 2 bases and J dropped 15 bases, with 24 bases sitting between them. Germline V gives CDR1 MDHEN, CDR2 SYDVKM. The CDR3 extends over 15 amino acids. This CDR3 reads CASSLILSVNGHIYF. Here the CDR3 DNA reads TGTGCCAGCAGTTTAATATTGTCGGTGAACGGCCACATTTATTTT.

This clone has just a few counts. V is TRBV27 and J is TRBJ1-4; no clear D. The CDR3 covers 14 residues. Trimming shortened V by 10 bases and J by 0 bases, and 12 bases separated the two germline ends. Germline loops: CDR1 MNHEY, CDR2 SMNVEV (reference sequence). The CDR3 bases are TGTGCCACTGCAGACACAGCAACTAATGAAAAACTGTTTTTT. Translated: CATADTATNEKLFF.

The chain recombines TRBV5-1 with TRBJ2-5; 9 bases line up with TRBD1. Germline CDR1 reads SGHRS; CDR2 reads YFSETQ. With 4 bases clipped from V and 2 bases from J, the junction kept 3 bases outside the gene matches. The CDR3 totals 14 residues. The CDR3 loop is CASSSGTGQETQYF. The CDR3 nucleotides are TGCGCCAGCAGCAGCGGGACAGGGCAAGAGACCCAGTACTTC.

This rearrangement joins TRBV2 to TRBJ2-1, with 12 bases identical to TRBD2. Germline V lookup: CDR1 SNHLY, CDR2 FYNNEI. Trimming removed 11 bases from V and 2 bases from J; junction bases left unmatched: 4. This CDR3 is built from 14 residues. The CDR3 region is CAGRTSGTYNEQFF. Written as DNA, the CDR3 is TGTGCCGGAAGGACTAGCGGGACCTACAATGAGCAGTTCTTC.

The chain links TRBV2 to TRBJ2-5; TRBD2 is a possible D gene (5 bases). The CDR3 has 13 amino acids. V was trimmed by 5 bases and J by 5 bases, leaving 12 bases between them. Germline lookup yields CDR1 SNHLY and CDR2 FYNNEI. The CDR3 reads CASSTTGWETQYF. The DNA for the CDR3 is TGTGCCAGCAGTACGACGGGATGGGAGACCCAGTACTTC.

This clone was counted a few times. CDR3 region: CASSLRKGVHTQYF. As DNA, the CDR3 is TGTGCCAGCAGCTTGAGGAAGGGGGTTCATACGCAGTATTTT. The chain recombines TRBV7-2 with TRBJ2-3; possible D gene TRBD1, 6 bases. CDR3 length: 14 amino acids. Trimming removed 3 bases at V and 7 bases at J, with 14 bases between. Per the germline V gene, CDR1 is SGHTA and CDR2 is FQGNSA.

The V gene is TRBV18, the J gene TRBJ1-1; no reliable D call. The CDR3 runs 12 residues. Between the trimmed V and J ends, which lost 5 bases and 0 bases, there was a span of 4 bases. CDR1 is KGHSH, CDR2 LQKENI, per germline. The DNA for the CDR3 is TGTGCCAGCTCAAAGATGAACACTGAAGCTTTCTTT. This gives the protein CASSKMNTEAFF.

CDR3 bases: TGTGCCTGGAGAACAGGGTGGAGCACAGATACGCAGTATTTT. Translating it yields CAWRTGWSTDTQYF. The chain couples TRBV30 to TRBJ2-3; maybe TRBD1 (6 bases). CDR1 and CDR2 (germline): GTSNPN, SVGIG (reference sequence). The ends were cut back, 3 bases at V and 0 bases at J, with 10 bases in the middle. This CDR3 has 14 amino acids. The whole variable domain, filled in from reference TRBV30 and TRBJ2-3, reads SQTIHQWPATLVQPVGSPLSLECTVEGTSNPNLYWYRQAAGRGLQLLFYSVGIGQISSEVPQNLSASRPQDRQFILSSKKLLLSDSGFYLCAWRTGWSTDTQYFGPGTRLTVL.

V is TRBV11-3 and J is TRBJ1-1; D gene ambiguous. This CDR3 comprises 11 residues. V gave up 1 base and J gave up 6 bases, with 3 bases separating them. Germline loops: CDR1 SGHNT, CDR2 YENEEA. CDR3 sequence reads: CASSLGAEAFF. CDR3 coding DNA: TGTGCCAGCAGCTTAGGAGCTGAAGCTTTCTTT.

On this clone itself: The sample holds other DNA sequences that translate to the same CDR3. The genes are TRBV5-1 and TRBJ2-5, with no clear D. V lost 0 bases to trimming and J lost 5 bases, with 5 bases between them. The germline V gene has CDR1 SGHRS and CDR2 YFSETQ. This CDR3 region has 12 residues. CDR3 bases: TGCGCCAGCAGCTTGGCCCGTGAGACCCAGTACTTC. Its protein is CASSLARETQYF.

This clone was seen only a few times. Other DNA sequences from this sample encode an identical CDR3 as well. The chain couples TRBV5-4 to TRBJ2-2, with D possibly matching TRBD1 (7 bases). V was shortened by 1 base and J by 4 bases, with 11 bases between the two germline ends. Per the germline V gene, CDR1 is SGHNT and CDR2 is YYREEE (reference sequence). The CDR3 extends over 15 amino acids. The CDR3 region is CASSLFQGGTGELFF. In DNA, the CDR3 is TGTGCCAGCAGCTTGTTTCAGGGGGGCACCGGGGAGCTGTTTTTT.